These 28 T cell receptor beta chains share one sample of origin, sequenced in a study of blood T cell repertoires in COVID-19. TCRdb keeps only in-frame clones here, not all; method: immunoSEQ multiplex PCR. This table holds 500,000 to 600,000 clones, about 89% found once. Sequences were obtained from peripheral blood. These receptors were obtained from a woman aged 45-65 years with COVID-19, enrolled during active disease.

CDR3 amino acids: CASSLDREVYGYTF. The CDR3 coding sequence is TGTGCCAGCTCCCTCGACAGGGAAGTCTATGGCTACACCTTC. V usage is TRBV18 and J usage is TRBJ1-2; TRBD1 aligns across 7 bases. V trimming: 6 bases; J trimming: 4 bases; junction bases outside the gene matches: 8. This CDR3 has 14 amino acids. Germline V gene sequence: CDR1 KGHSH, CDR2 LQKENI. The whole variable domain, remainder taken from reference TRBV18 and TRBJ1-2, is NAGVMQNPRHLVRRRGQEARLRCSPMKGHSHVYWYRQLPEEGLKFMVYLQKENIIDESGMPKERFSAEFPKEGPSILRIQQVVRGDSAAYFCASSLDREVYGYTFGSGTRLTVV.

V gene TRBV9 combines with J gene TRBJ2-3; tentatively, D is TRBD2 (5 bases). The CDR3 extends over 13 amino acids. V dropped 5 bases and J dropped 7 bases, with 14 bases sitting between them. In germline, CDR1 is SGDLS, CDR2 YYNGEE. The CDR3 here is CASSDGGRYTQYF. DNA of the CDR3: TGTGCCAGCAGTGACGGCGGGCGGTATACGCAGTATTTT.

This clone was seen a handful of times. In nucleotides, the CDR3 is TGTGCCAGCAGTCCCGGGACAGGGGGAACCGGGGAGCTGTTTTTT. Amino acids: CASSPGTGGTGELFF. The chain has TRBV7-9 and TRBJ2-2; 11 bases fit TRBD1. CDR1 and CDR2 from the germline V gene are SEHNR and FQNEAQ (reference sequence). The V and J ends lost 6 bases and 5 bases, in that order; junction bases with no gene match: 5. The CDR3 is made up of 15 amino acids.

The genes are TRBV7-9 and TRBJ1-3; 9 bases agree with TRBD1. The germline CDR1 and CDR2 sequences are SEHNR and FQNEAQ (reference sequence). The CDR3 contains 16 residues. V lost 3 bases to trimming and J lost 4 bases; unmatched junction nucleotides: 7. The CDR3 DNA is TGTGCCAGCAGCTTCCTCAGGACAGGGGCAGGAAACACCATATATTTT. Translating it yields CASSFLRTGAGNTIYF.

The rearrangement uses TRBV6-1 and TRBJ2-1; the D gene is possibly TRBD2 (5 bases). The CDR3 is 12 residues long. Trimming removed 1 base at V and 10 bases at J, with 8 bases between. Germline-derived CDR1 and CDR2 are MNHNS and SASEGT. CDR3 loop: CASSEVRREQFF. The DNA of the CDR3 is TGTGCCAGCAGTGAAGTGCGGAGGGAGCAGTTCTTC.

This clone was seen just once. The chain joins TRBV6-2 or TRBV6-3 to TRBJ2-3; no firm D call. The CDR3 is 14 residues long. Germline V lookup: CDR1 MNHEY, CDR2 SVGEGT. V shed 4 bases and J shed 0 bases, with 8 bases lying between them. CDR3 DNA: TGTGCCAGCAGTTCATCTACTAGCACAGATACGCAGTATTTT. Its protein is CASSSSTSTDTQYF.

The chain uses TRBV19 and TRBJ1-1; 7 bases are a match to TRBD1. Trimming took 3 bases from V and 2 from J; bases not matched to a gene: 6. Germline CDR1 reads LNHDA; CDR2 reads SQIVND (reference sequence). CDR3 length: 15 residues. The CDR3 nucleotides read TGTGCCAGTAGTATCGATGGGACAGAAAACACTGAAGCTTTCTTT. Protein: CASSIDGTENTEAFF.

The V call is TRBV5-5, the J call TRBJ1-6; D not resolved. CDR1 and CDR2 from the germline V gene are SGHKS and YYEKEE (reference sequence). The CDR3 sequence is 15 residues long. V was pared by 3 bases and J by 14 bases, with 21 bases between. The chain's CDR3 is CASSWSDPGDSALHF. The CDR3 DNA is TGTGCCAGCAGCTGGAGTGATCCGGGAGATTCGGCCCTCCACTTT.

CDR3 nucleotides: TGTGCCACCTCTACTCAGCCGGGGACTGGGGCCAACGTCCTGACTTTC. Translating gives CATSTQPGTGANVLTF. The chain employs TRBV19 and TRBJ2-6; D is possibly TRBD2 (5 bases). The CDR3 has 16 residues. The V gene's germline CDR1 is LNHDA and CDR2 SQIVND (reference sequence). The V end was cut by 10 bases, the J end by 2 bases, with 18 bases between.

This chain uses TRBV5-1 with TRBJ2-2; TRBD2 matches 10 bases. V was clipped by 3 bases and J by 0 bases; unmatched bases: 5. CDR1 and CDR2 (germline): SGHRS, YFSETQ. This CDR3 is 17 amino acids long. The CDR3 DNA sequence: TGCGCCAGCAGCTCAATAGCGGGGGGTCCGAACACCGGGGAGCTGTTTTTT. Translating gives CASSSIAGGPNTGELFF.

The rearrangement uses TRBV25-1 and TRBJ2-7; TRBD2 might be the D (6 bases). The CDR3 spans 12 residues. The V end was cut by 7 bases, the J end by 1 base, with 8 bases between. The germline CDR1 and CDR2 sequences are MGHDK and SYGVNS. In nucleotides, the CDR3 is TGTGCCAGCACCGGGGGATCCTACGAGCAGTACTTC. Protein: CASTGGSYEQYF.

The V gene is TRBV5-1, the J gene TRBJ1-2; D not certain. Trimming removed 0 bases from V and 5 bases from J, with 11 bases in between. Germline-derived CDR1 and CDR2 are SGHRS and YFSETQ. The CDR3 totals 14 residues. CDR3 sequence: CASSLDGVLYGYTF. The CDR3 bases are TGCGCCAGCAGCTTGGACGGCGTACTATATGGCTACACCTTC.

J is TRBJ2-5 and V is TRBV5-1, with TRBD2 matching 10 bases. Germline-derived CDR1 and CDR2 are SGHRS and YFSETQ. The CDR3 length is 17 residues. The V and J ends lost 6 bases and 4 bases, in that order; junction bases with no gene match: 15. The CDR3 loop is CASTLRGSGGIIETQYF. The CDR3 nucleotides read TGCGCCAGCACCCTCCGGGGTAGCGGGGGGATCATAGAGACCCAGTACTTC.

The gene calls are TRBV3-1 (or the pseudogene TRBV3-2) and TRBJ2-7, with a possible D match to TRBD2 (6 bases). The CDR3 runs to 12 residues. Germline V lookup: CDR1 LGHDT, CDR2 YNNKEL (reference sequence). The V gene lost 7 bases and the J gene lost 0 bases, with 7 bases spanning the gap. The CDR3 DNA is TGTGCCAGCACGGGGGACTCCTACGAGCAGTACTTC. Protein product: CASTGDSYEQYF.

The CDR3 DNA follows: TGTGCCAGCAGCTTAGACAGCTCCTATAATTCACCCCTCCACTTT. Its protein is CASSLDSSYNSPLHF. This chain links TRBV7-9 with TRBJ1-6; D is uncertain. V shed 1 base and J shed 0 bases, with 4 bases lying between them. The CDR3 spans 15 residues. The V gene's germline CDR1 is SEHNR and CDR2 FQNEAQ (reference sequence). The full variable domain, completed using reference TRBV7-9 and TRBJ1-6, is DTGVSQNPRHKITKRGQNVTFRCDPISEHNRLYWYRQTLGQGPEFLTYFQNEAQLEKSRLLSDRFSAERPKGSFSTLEIQRTEQGDSAMYLCASSLDSSYNSPLHFGNGTRLTVT.

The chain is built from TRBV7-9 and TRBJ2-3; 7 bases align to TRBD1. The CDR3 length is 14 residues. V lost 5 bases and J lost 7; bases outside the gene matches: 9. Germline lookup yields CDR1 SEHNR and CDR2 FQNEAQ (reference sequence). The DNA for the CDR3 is TGTGCCAGCAGCCTCCGGACAGGTGAAAATACGCAGTATTTT. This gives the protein CASSLRTGENTQYF.

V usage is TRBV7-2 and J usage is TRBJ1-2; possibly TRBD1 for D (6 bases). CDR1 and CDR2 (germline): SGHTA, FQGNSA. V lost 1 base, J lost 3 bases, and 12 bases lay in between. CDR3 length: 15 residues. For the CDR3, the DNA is TGTGCCAGCAGCTTAGATCAGGGGTGGGACTATGGCTACACCTTC. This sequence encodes CASSLDQGWDYGYTF.

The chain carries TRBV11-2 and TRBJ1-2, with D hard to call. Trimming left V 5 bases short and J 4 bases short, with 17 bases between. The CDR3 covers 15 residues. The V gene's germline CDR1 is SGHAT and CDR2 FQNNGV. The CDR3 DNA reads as TGTGCCAGCAGCCCCACACAGCTAACCCGCTATGGCTACACCTTC. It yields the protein CASSPTQLTRYGYTF.

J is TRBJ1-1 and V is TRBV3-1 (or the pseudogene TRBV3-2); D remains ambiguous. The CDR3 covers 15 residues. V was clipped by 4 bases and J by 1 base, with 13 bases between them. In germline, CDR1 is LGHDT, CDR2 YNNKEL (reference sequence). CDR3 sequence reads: CASSPEGIWNTEAFF. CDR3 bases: TGTGCCAGCAGCCCCGAGGGCATTTGGAACACTGAAGCTTTCTTT.

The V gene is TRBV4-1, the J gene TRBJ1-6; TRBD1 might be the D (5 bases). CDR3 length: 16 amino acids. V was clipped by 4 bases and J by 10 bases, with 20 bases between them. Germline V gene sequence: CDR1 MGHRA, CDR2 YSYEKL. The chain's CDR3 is CASSLRGVRAASPLHF. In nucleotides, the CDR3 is TGCGCCAGCAGCCTTCGCGGAGTCAGGGCAGCCTCACCCCTCCACTTT.

The CDR3 nucleotides read TGTGCCAGCAGTCGACACAACTACGAGCAGTACTTC. Translating gives CASSRHNYEQYF. This chain links TRBV3-1 (or the pseudogene TRBV3-2) with TRBJ2-7; no reliable D call. Trimming left V 6 bases short and J 3 bases short, with 9 bases between. Germline assignment: CDR1 LGHDT and CDR2 YNNKEL (reference sequence). This CDR3 region has 12 residues.

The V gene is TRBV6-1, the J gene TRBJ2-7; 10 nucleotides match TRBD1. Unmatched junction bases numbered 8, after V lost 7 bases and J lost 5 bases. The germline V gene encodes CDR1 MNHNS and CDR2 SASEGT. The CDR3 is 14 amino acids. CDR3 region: CASIPTGGLDEQYF. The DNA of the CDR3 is TGTGCCAGCATTCCGACAGGGGGCCTCGACGAGCAGTACTTC.

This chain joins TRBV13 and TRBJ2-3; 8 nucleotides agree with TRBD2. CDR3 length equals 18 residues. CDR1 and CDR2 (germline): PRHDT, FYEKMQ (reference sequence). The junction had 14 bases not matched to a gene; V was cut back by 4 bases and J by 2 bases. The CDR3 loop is CASSSSDYSGEDTDTQYF. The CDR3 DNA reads TGTGCCAGCAGCTCGTCCGACTATAGCGGGGAGGACACAGATACGCAGTATTTT.

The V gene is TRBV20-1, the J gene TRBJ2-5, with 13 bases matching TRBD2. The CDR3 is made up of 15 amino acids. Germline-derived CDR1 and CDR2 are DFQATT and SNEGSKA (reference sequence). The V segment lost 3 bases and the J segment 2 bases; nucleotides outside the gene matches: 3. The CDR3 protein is CSASMTSGGQETQYF. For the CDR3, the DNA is TGCAGTGCTAGTATGACTAGCGGGGGGCAAGAGACCCAGTACTTC.

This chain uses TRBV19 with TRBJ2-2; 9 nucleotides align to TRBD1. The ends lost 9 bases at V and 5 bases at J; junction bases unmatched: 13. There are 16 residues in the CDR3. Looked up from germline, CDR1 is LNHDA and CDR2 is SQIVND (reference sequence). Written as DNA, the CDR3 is TGTGCCAGCCGTCTTACAGGGGGCGCGGGTACCGGGGAGCTGTTTTTT. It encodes CASRLTGGAGTGELFF.

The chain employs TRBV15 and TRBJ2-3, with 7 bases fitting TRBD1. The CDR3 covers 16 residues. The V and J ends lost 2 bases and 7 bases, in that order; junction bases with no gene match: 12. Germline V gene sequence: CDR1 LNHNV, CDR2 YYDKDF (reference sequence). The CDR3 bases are TGTGCCACCAGCAGACTAGACAGGGCCCTGCGCCATACGCAGTATTTT. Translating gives CATSRLDRALRHTQYF. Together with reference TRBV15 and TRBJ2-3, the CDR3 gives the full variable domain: DAMVIQNPRYQVTQFGKPVTLSCSQTLNHNVMYWYQQKSSQAPKLLFHYYDKDFNNEADTPDNFQSRRPNTSFCFLDIRSPGLGDTAMYLCATSRLDRALRHTQYFGPGTRLTVL.

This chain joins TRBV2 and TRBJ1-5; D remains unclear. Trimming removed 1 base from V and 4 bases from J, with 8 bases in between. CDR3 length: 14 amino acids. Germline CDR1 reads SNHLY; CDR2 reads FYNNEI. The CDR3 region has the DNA TGTGCCAGCAGTGAAGGATGGAGTAATCAGCCCCAGCATTTT. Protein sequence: CASSEGWSNQPQHF.

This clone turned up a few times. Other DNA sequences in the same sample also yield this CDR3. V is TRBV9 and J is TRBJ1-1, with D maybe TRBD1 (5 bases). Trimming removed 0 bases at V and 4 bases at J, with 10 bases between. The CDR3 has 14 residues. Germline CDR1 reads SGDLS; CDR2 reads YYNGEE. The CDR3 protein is CASSVAGGGTEAFF. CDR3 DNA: TGTGCCAGCAGCGTAGCTGGGGGAGGCACTGAAGCTTTCTTT.